These T cell receptor beta chains were read from a single sample in a study of regulatory T cells in long-lasting Graves disease. TCRdb re-analysed the multiplex PCR reads in MiXCR, keeping a single row per CDR3 protein. The sample includes about 530,000 distinct CDR3 sequences, roughly 15% of them seen just once. These sequences were also reported in another study, on T cells in Graves' hyperthyroidism and ophthalmopathy.

The input for sequencing was peripheral blood mononuclear cells (PBMCs), taken at new diagnosis, from a patient treated with antithyroid drugs. The receptors were gathered from a woman aged 35-65 years with Graves disease. CDR3s include the opening cysteine and the closing phenylalanine or tryptophan. Fields, in order: V gene, D gene, clone size, J gene, CDR3 DNA, CDR3 protein. The D gene is left open where the match is weak. For some rows the clone size is stated as once, few or many, or as a class when expanded; others skip it.

TRBV7-9	NA	few	TRBJ2-1	TGTGCCAGCAGCCCTCCGGACAGAGAAGACAATGAGCAGTTCTTC	CASSPPDREDNEQFF
TRBV30	TRBD1	many	TRBJ1-2	TGTGCCTGGAGGGAAACAGGGGAATTCGATGGCTACACCTTC	CAWRETGEFDGYTF
TRBV6-1	NA	NA	TRBJ1-6	TGTGCCAGCGGATGGGGGAGGGGAAATTCACCCCTCCACTTT	CASGWGRGNSPLHF
TRBV3-1	TRBD1	few	TRBJ1-3	TGTGCCACGGCCGCCGGACAGGGGGGAAACACCATATATTTT	CATAAGQGGNTIYF
TRBV11-2	NA	many	TRBJ2-7	TGTGCCAGCAGCTGGTCGGGTGGGGGTAACGAGCAGTACTTC	CASSWSGGGNEQYF
TRBV30	TRBD1	NA	TRBJ1-4	TGTGCCTGGTCCGGGACAGTATTAAATGAAAAACTGTTTTTT	CAWSGTVLNEKLFF
TRBV2	NA	many	TRBJ2-5	TGTGCCGCCAGGGCCCTCGGGGAGACCCAGTACTTC	CAARALGETQYF
TRBV28	NA	many	TRBJ2-2	TGTGCCAGCAGTTTTGGGGGCTCGAACACCGGGGAGCTGTTTTTT	CASSFGGSNTGELFF
TRBV5-4	NA	NA	TRBJ1-2	TGTGCCAGCAGCCCGGGACTCGAGAAACTTGGCTATGGCTACACCTTC	CASSPGLEKLGYGYTF
TRBV15	TRBD1	NA	TRBJ1-1	TGTGCCACCAGCAGAGAATTACCCGGACAGGGAAACACTGAAGCTTTCTTT	CATSRELPGQGNTEAFF
TRBV2	TRBD1	few	TRBJ1-2	TGTGCCAGCAATTCCGGACAGGGCACTAAAGGGGACTATGGCTACACCTTC	CASNSGQGTKGDYGYTF
TRBV19	NA	NA	TRBJ1-1	TGTGCCAGTAGTATCACACTACAAAACACTGAAGCTTTCTTT	CASSITLQNTEAFF
TRBV3-1	TRBD2	many	TRBJ2-1	TGTGCCAGCAGCCTCGGACTAAGCGGGGGACAAACTGTCCTGTTCTTC	CASSLGLSGGQTVLFF
TRBV5-1	TRBD1	NA	TRBJ1-1	TGCGCCAGCAGCGACGACAGGGGGTACACTGAAGCTTTCTTT	CASSDDRGYTEAFF
TRBV5-8	TRBD1	many	TRBJ2-5	TGTGCCAGCAGCCTCGGGACAGGGAAAGAGACCCAGTACTTC	CASSLGTGKETQYF
TRBV5-1	NA	many	TRBJ2-2	TGCGCCAGCAGCTTGACAGCGATGAACACCGGGGAGCTGTTTTTT	CASSLTAMNTGELFF
TRBV6-4	TRBD2	NA	TRBJ2-1	TGTGCCAGCAGTTACTCCGGACTAGCGGGGGGCGGGTATGAGCAGTTCTTC	CASSYSGLAGGGYEQFF
TRBV28	TRBD1	NA	TRBJ1-1	TGTGCCACCACGTCCGGGACAGGGAACACTGAAGCTTTCTTT	CATTSGTGNTEAFF
TRBV6-1	TRBD1	many	TRBJ2-7	TGTGCCAGCAGCAGGGACAGGGGCCACGAGCAGTACTTC	CASSRDRGHEQYF
TRBV7-9	NA	many	TRBJ2-3	TGTGCCAGCAGCTTAAATCTAGCGCCAGATACGCAGTATTTT	CASSLNLAPDTQYF
TRBV6-2/TRBV6-3	NA	many	TRBJ1-1	TGTGCCAGCAGTTCCATTAAGTTAGACACTGAAGCTTTCTTT	CASSSIKLDTEAFF
TRBV5-5	NA	many	TRBJ1-5	TGTGCCAGCAGCTTGAGCGAAGGGCCCCAGCATTTT	CASSLSEGPQHF
TRBV18	NA	NA	TRBJ2-7	TGTGCCAGCTCACCTCCGGGCTATGTCGTTTCCTACGAGCAGTACTTC	CASSPPGYVVSYEQYF
TRBV7-9	NA	many	TRBJ2-3	TGTGCCAGCAGCTTAGGGCCGGGAGGCACAGATACGCAGTATTTT	CASSLGPGGTDTQYF
TRBV28	NA	few	TRBJ2-4	TGTGCCAGCAAAGACCCCTTTCTAGCCAAAAACATTCAGTACTTC	CASKDPFLAKNIQYF
TRBV20-1	TRBD2	few	TRBJ2-2	TGCAGTGCTAGGGGGTTAGCGGGGGGTAACACCGGGGAGCTGTTTTTT	CSARGLAGGNTGELFF